These T cell receptor beta chains were read from a single sample in a study of control samples from healthy donors and cancer patients. Some clones are missing from TCRdb's copy, which holds only in-frame ones; the method was immunoSEQ multiplex PCR. The repertoire holds fewer than 200,000 clones, with about 91% as singletons. The sequenced material came from blood. Source of these receptors: a woman aged 25 to 39 in good health. Both conserved end residues are part of each CDR3. A D gene is named only where the DNA matches it firmly. Part of the rows lack a size; the others show once, few, many or a class for expanded clones.

clone_size | j_call | d_call | v_call | cdr3_nt | cdr3_aa
. | TRBJ2-6 | . | TRBV30 | TGTGCCTGGAGTTCAGGGGCTGGGGCCAACGTCCTGACTTTC | CAWSSGAGANVLTF
. | TRBJ2-7 | TRBD2 | TRBV6-6 | TGTGCCAGCACCCTGGGGGGGGAGGCCCCCTCCTACGAGCAGTACTTC | CASTLGGEAPSYEQYF
. | TRBJ2-5 | . | TRBV19 | TGTGCCAGTAGTATACGAGACGGTGACGGAGAGACCCAGTACTTC | CASSIRDGDGETQYF
. | TRBJ1-2 | . | TRBV28 | TGTGCCAGCAGTTTAGGTTCGAGGAATGGCTACACCTTC | CASSLGSRNGYTF
. | TRBJ2-3 | . | TRBV7-6 | TGTGCCAGCAGCTTAGAGCGGCCCCCTACAGATACGCAGTATTTT | CASSLERPPTDTQYF
. | TRBJ2-1 | . | TRBV19 | TGTGCCAGTAGTGTGGGGGAGGTGCGGTTCTTC | CASSVGEVRFF
. | TRBJ2-1 | . | TRBV3-1/TRBV3-2 | TGTGCCAGCAGCCAGACCGGGACTTTCGATGAGCAGTTCTTC | CASSQTGTFDEQFF
. | TRBJ1-4 | . | TRBV6-5 | TGTGCCAGCAGCGTTACGGGGGTCGGCGAAAAACTGTTTTTT | CASSVTGVGEKLFF
. | TRBJ1-1 | TRBD1 | TRBV30 | TGTGCCTGGAGTACGGCTAACAGGGGAAAAACGCCGAAGAACACTGAAGCTTTCTTT | CAWSTANRGKTPKNTEAFF
once | TRBJ1-3 | TRBD1 | TRBV5-4 | TGTGCCAGCAGCGAACAGGGGAATGGAAACACCATATATTTT | CASSEQGNGNTIYF
. | TRBJ2-7 | . | TRBV9 | TGTGCCAGCAGCGTAGGGGGGCTAGGTTCCGAGCAGTACTTC | CASSVGGLGSEQYF
. | TRBJ2-5 | TRBD2 | TRBV7-9 | TGTGCCAGCAGCTTAGCTCAGGATCCCGGGGGGGAGACCCAGTACTTC | CASSLAQDPGGETQYF
. | TRBJ2-2 | TRBD2 | TRBV9 | TGTGCCAGCAGCCCCGCCGGGGGGGCGCAGACCGGGGAGCTGTTTTTT | CASSPAGGAQTGELFF
. | TRBJ2-7 | . | TRBV27 | TGTGCCAGCAGTATGGGATACGAGCAGTACTTC | CASSMGYEQYF
. | TRBJ2-1 | TRBD2 | TRBV27 | TGTGCCAGCACTTCACTTAGCGGGGGTCACAATGAGCAGTTCTTC | CASTSLSGGHNEQFF
. | TRBJ2-1 | TRBD1 | TRBV2 | TGTGCCAGAGCAGGGGGCTTCTACAATGAGCAGTTCTTC | CARAGGFYNEQFF
once | TRBJ1-4 | . | TRBV7-2 | TGTGCCAGCAGCCGGGCGGCAGGAGGAGAAAAACTGTTTTTT | CASSRAAGGEKLFF
. | TRBJ2-6 | . | TRBV21-1 | TGTGCCAGCAGCAAAGTCCAGATCTCTGGGGCCAACGTCCTGACTTTC | CASSKVQISGANVLTF
few | TRBJ2-3 | TRBD2 | TRBV2 | TGTGCCAGCTCGGCGGGAGCGGCTGCAGATACGCAGTATTTT | CASSAGAAADTQYF
. | TRBJ2-7 | . | TRBV6-1 | TGTGCCAGCAGTGAATCAGGTTCGGGTCGCCCCTACGAGCAGTACTTC | CASSESGSGRPYEQYF
. | TRBJ2-7 | . | TRBV6-5 | TGTGCCAGCAGCCCCCCCGGCAGCTACGAGCAGTACTTC | CASSPPGSYEQYF
. | TRBJ1-3 | . | TRBV10-3 | TGTGCCATCAGTACAACACAACAGGGATGGTCTGGAAACACCATATATTTT | CAISTTQQGWSGNTIYF
once | TRBJ1-2 | . | TRBV10-3 | TGTGCCATCTTTGGCAGGTCCTTTGGCTACACCTTC | CAIFGRSFGYTF
. | TRBJ2-1 | . | TRBV28 | TGTGCCAGCAGTTCGGCTAGCAGCTTCTACAATGAGCAGTTCTTC | CASSSASSFYNEQFF
. | TRBJ2-2 | . | TRBV3-1/TRBV3-2 | TGTGCCAGCAGCCAAACGGACACTGGGAACACCGGGGAGCTGTTTTTT | CASSQTDTGNTGELFF
. | TRBJ1-2 | . | TRBV7-9 | TGTGCCAGCAGCCCCTCGACAGGATTGTATGGCTACACCTTC | CASSPSTGLYGYTF
few | TRBJ2-7 | . | TRBV19 | TGTGCCAGTAGTAACCGGGACACCCGGGACGAGCAGTACTTC | CASSNRDTRDEQYF
. | TRBJ2-3 | TRBD1 | TRBV29-1 | TGCAGCGTAGGGACAGCAGATACGCAGTATTTT | CSVGTADTQYF
few | TRBJ1-2 | . | TRBV3-1/TRBV3-2 | TGTGCCGCGGGGGACATTGGTTACACCTTC | CAAGDIGYTF
. | TRBJ2-1 | . | TRBV7-2 | TGTGCCAGCAGCGGTGGGAGCTCCTACAATGAGCAGTTCTTC | CASSGGSSYNEQFF
. | TRBJ2-4 | . | TRBV6-5 | TGTGCCAGCAGTAACACCTTTCAAGCCAAAAACATTCAGTACTTC | CASSNTFQAKNIQYF
. | TRBJ2-5 | TRBD2 | TRBV19 | TGTGCCAGTAGTGCTCTAGCGGAAGAGACCCAGTACTTC | CASSALAEETQYF
. | TRBJ1-4 | . | TRBV6-5 | TGTGCCAGCAGTCGTCTCTTGGGGGAAAAACTGTTTTTT | CASSRLLGEKLFF
. | TRBJ1-5 | . | TRBV30 | TGTGCCTGGAGTGGACGGAGCAATCAGCCCCAGCATTTT | CAWSGRSNQPQHF
once | TRBJ1-6 | . | TRBV28 | TGTGCCAGCAGTTTGGCAGGGCATAGCCTCCACTTT | CASSLAGHSLHF
. | TRBJ1-2 | . | TRBV11-2 | TGTGCCAGCAGCACAATGCCCGGGACGGGGTATGGCTACACCTTC | CASSTMPGTGYGYTF
. | TRBJ2-5 | . | TRBV7-8 | TGTGCCAGCAGCCAGTGGGAAGGGGCAGAGACCCAGTACTTC | CASSQWEGAETQYF
. | TRBJ2-7 | . | TRBV6-1 | TGTGCCAGCAGTGAACCCCGTTTTAAGCAAACCTACGAGCAGTACTTC | CASSEPRFKQTYEQYF
few | TRBJ1-3 | . | TRBV6-1 | TGTGCCAGCAGTGACGGGACGGGAGGGAACACCATATATTTT | CASSDGTGGNTIYF
. | TRBJ2-3 | TRBD1 | TRBV27 | TGTGCCAGCGGCGACAGGGGAGGTAAAAACGGAGATACGCAGTATTTT | CASGDRGGKNGDTQYF
. | TRBJ2-1 | TRBD2 | TRBV6-5 | TGTGCCAGCAGTTCTAGCGGGGAGCAGTTCTTC | CASSSSGEQFF
. | TRBJ2-7 | TRBD2 | TRBV4-1 | TGCGCCAGCAGCCAAATAGCGGGAGAGAACGAGCAGTACTTC | CASSQIAGENEQYF
. | TRBJ1-2 | TRBD1 | TRBV7-9 | TGTGCCAGCAGCTTGGTGGCCAGGGGGCTTCCTGATGGCTACACCTTC | CASSLVARGLPDGYTF
. | TRBJ2-2 | . | TRBV5-1 | TGCGCCAGCAGCTTCAGCCCAAACAGGGTGCCCGGGGAGCTGTTTTTT | CASSFSPNRVPGELFF
. | TRBJ1-2 | . | TRBV4-2 | TGTGCCAGCAGCCGCCCCGCGGGGTTGGACTATGGCTACACCTTC | CASSRPAGLDYGYTF
. | TRBJ2-7 | TRBD2 | TRBV5-1 | TGCGCCAGTTCCGGGACTAGCGGAGGCGAGCAGTACTTC | CASSGTSGGEQYF